This entry lists 27 T cell receptor beta chains sequenced from one sample in a study of graft-versus-host responses after intestinal transplantation. Their specific antigens are unknown. Assay used: immunoSEQ multiplex PCR; TCRdb lists only in-frame clones, some missing. The sample records under 150,000 clones, approximately 95% being singletons. The sequences come from unstimulated CD4+ T cells sorted from spleen or lymph node cells, collected before intestinal transplant. The receptors were gathered from a human donor who received an intestinal transplant.

The gene calls are TRBV19 and TRBJ2-5; 7 bases agree with TRBD1. V gave up 1 base and J gave up 5 bases; unmatched junction bases: 7. CDR1 LNHDA and CDR2 SQIVND come from the germline V gene (reference sequence). The CDR3 extends over 15 amino acids. The CDR3 region is CASSIGSSGGETQYF. CDR3 DNA sequence: TGTGCCAGTAGTATAGGCTCTTCAGGGGGTGAGACCCAGTACTTC.

The chain recombines TRBV6-5 with TRBJ2-7; the match to TRBD2 covers 13 bases. The V gene end was trimmed by 7 bases and the J gene end by 2 bases; junction bases not matched to a gene: 5. Germline CDR1 and CDR2: MNHEY and SVGAGI. CDR3 size: 15 residues. This CDR3 is CASIRGTSGTYEQYF. Written as DNA, the CDR3 is TGTGCCAGCATACGAGGGACTAGCGGGACCTACGAGCAGTACTTC.

The chain links TRBV19 to TRBJ2-1; the match to TRBD2 covers 11 bases. This CDR3 comprises 16 residues. The germline gives CDR1 LNHDA, CDR2 SQIVND (reference sequence). The V gene end was trimmed by 7 bases and the J gene end by 4 bases; junction bases not matched to a gene: 9. CDR3 protein: CASKKTSGISYNEQFF. CDR3 sequence (DNA): TGTGCCAGTAAGAAGACTAGCGGGATTTCGTACAATGAGCAGTTCTTC.

This chain joins TRBV28 and TRBJ1-3; tentatively, D is TRBD1 (6 bases). Germline CDR1 MDHEN, CDR2 SYDVKM. V dropped 5 bases and J dropped 1 base, with 9 bases sitting between them. The CDR3 loop spans 14 amino acids. The CDR3 DNA sequence: TGTGCCAGCAGTCTCACAGGGTCTGGAAACACCATATATTTT. It specifies CASSLTGSGNTIYF.

With regard to this clone: The junction departs from the called germline gene at one end, perhaps through a read error. V usage is TRBV7-7 and J usage is TRBJ2-1; perhaps D is TRBD1 or TRBD2 (5 bases each). CDR1 is SSHAT, CDR2 FNYEAQ, per germline (reference sequence). The CDR3 length is 15 residues. CDR3 loop: CASSLEGTGHNEQFF. The CDR3, as DNA: TGTGCTAGCAGCTTAGAAGGGACGGGACACAATGAGCAGTTCTTC.

The J gene is TRBJ2-7, the V gene TRBV7-9, with 7 bases lining up with TRBD1. After removal of 5 bases from V and 3 bases from J, the junction contained 16 bases not matched to a gene. Germline CDR1 is SEHNR and CDR2 is FQNEAQ (reference sequence). The CDR3 sequence is 17 residues long. CDR3 region: CASSPPPTGARRYEQYF. The CDR3 DNA is TGTGCCAGCAGCCCGCCCCCCACAGGGGCCCGCCGCTACGAGCAGTACTTC.

This sequence joins TRBV2 and TRBJ2-1; no clear D. The germline V gene encodes CDR1 SNHLY and CDR2 FYNNEI. CDR3 size: 16 residues. Trimming left V 4 bases short and J 0 bases short, with 13 bases between. The CDR3 loop is CASSAVGPSSYNEQFF. The CDR3 DNA sequence: TGTGCCAGCAGTGCAGTGGGTCCGAGCTCCTACAATGAGCAGTTCTTC. The whole variable domain, filled in from reference TRBV2 and TRBJ2-1, reads EPEVTQTPSHQVTQMGQEVILRCVPISNHLYFYWYRQILGQKVEFLVSFYNNEISEKSEIFDDQFSVERPDGSNFTLKIRSTKLEDSAMYFCASSAVGPSSYNEQFFGPGTRLTVL.

This chain links TRBV12-5 with TRBJ2-6; no clear D. Germline V CDR1 and CDR2: LGHNT, FRNRAP. V lost 2 bases and J lost 1, with 0 bases in between. CDR3 length equals 13 residues. The CDR3 DNA reads as TGTGCTAGTGGTTTGTCTGGGGCCAACGTCCTGACTTTC. Residues: CASGLSGANVLTF.

The V call is TRBV27, the J call TRBJ2-2; D ambiguous. Germline V CDR1 and CDR2: MNHEY, SMNVEV (reference sequence). Trimming cost V 6 bases and J 2 bases, with 13 bases left between them. This CDR3 contains 15 residues. Here the CDR3 DNA reads TGTGCCAGCAGGCCAACTACCGCCAACACCGGGGAGCTGTTTTTT. This gives the protein CASRPTTANTGELFF.

The chain employs TRBV7-9 and TRBJ1-1; D is unclear. The V gene lost 5 bases and the J gene lost 0 bases, with 10 bases spanning the gap. The CDR3 sequence is 14 residues long. The V gene's germline CDR1 is SEHNR and CDR2 FQNEAQ (reference sequence). CDR3: CASSARDMNTEAFF. Written as DNA, the CDR3 is TGTGCCAGCAGCGCACGGGATATGAACACTGAAGCTTTCTTT.

The DNA of the CDR3 is TGTGCCAGCAGCGTGAGCGGGAGTGGGGGTTTGGAGCAGTTCTTC. It specifies CASSVSGSGGLEQFF. The chain combines TRBV7-3 with TRBJ2-1; 8 nucleotides line up with TRBD2. CDR1 SGHTA and CDR2 FQGTGA come from the germline V gene. The junction had 13 bases not matched to a gene; V was cut back by 5 bases and J by 10 bases. The CDR3 runs 15 residues.

The V and J genes are TRBV5-1 and TRBJ2-2, with 9 positions matching TRBD1. CDR3 length: 15 amino acids. V trimming: 3 bases; J trimming: 3 bases; junction bases outside the gene matches: 3. The germline CDR1 and CDR2 sequences are SGHRS and YFSETQ. The CDR3 spells CASSWGQGHTGELFF. The CDR3 nucleotides read TGCGCCAGCAGCTGGGGACAGGGCCACACCGGGGAGCTGTTTTTT.

The V call is TRBV5-5, the J call TRBJ2-7, with 9 bases fitting TRBD1. Trimming took 5 bases from V and 5 from J; bases not matched to a gene: 11. The CDR3 contains 15 residues. CDR1 is SGHKS, CDR2 YYEKEE, per germline (reference sequence). The CDR3 protein is CASSYPGQGINEQYF. The CDR3 nucleotides are TGTGCCAGCAGTTATCCGGGACAGGGTATCAACGAGCAGTACTTC.

This clone was seen a handful of times. V usage is TRBV11-2 and J usage is TRBJ2-7; 9 nucleotides line up with TRBD2. The V gene's germline CDR1 is SGHAT and CDR2 FQNNGV. Germline trimming cut 5 bases from V and 2 bases from J; bases unmatched to any gene: 7. The CDR3 extends over 15 amino acids. The DNA of the CDR3 is TGTGCCAGCAGCCTGCTAGCGGGAATCACCTACGAGCAGTACTTC. Amino acids: CASSLLAGITYEQYF.

The chain couples TRBV6-5 to TRBJ2-3; D is undetermined. Germline lookup yields CDR1 MNHEY and CDR2 SVGAGI. The CDR3 has 15 residues. The V end was cut by 0 bases, the J end by 2 bases, with 9 bases between. CDR3 DNA sequence: TGTGCCAGCAGTTACTCGCGACTTTTCACAGATACGCAGTATTTT. The encoded protein is CASSYSRLFTDTQYF.

The CDR3 protein is CAWSVPRQALNEKLFF. DNA of the CDR3: TGTGCCTGGAGTGTACCCCGACAGGCCCTTAATGAAAAACTGTTTTTT. The chain has TRBV30 and TRBJ1-4, with D possibly TRBD1 on 6 matching bases. The CDR3 is 16 amino acids. Trimming removed 0 bases at V and 4 bases at J, with 15 bases between. Germline V lookup: CDR1 GTSNPN, CDR2 SVGIG (reference sequence).

The genes are TRBV19 and TRBJ1-5; D not certain. The CDR3 has 13 residues. V was clipped by 5 bases and J by 3 bases, with 8 bases between them. Germline values: CDR1 LNHDA, CDR2 SQIVND (reference sequence). CDR3 amino acids: CASSLASNQPQHF. The CDR3 nucleotides read TGTGCCAGTAGTTTGGCCTCCAATCAGCCCCAGCATTTT.

This clone was detected only once. The V call is TRBV27, the J call TRBJ1-1, with D unresolved. The length of the CDR3 is 17 residues. Germline assignment: CDR1 MNHEY and CDR2 SMNVEV (reference sequence). Trimming pared 2 bases from V and 5 bases from J, leaving 21 bases between. The CDR3 DNA reads TGTGCCAGCAGTTTAGTCCCCCAGGTGGGGAGAACTACTGAAGCTTTCTTT. It specifies CASSLVPQVGRTTEAFF.

The chain carries TRBV7-3 and TRBJ2-3; 8 bases align to TRBD2. The V and J ends lost 4 bases and 4 bases, in that order; junction bases with no gene match: 10. CDR1 is SGHTA and CDR2 is FQGTGA in the germline V gene. The CDR3 is 16 amino acids. The CDR3 region is CASSSGVAGSPDTQYF. In DNA, the CDR3 is TGTGCCAGCAGCTCGGGGGTAGCGGGATCCCCAGATACGCAGTATTTT.

This chain connects TRBV6-6 to TRBJ2-7; D unresolved. CDR1 MNHNY and CDR2 SVGAGI come from the germline V gene (reference sequence). CDR3 size: 16 residues. V was clipped by 4 bases and J by 0 bases, with 16 bases between them. CDR3 DNA: TGTGCCAGCAGTTTAACTCTCGGCAGCCTCTCCTACGAGCAGTACTTC. The encoded protein is CASSLTLGSLSYEQYF.

The chain couples TRBV30 to TRBJ2-3, with 9 bases lining up with TRBD1. CDR3 length: 20 residues. CDR1 is GTSNPN and CDR2 is SVGIG in the germline V gene (reference sequence). The J segment lost 0 bases and the V segment lost 5 bases, leaving 21 bases of the junction unmatched. The CDR3 reads CAWGGQGWSGSRGSTDTQYF. CDR3 bases: TGTGCCTGGGGGGGACAGGGATGGAGCGGGTCCCGGGGGAGCACAGATACGCAGTATTTT.

The chain carries TRBV15 and TRBJ1-1, with 7 bases aligning to TRBD1. This CDR3 has 14 amino acids. Germline loops: CDR1 LNHNV, CDR2 YYDKDF (reference sequence). V dropped 2 bases and J dropped 8; count of bases not matched to a gene: 8. CDR3 nucleotides: TGTGCCACCAGCAGATTGCGGGGGACAGACGAAGCTTTCTTT. It encodes CATSRLRGTDEAFF.

The chain joins TRBV28 to TRBJ2-7, with TRBD1 as a possible D gene (6 bases). This CDR3 has 17 residues. The germline V and J ends were trimmed by 6 bases and 1 base, with 22 bases remaining between them. Looked up from germline, CDR1 is MDHEN and CDR2 is SYDVKM. CDR3 protein: CASRSPPGALLSYEQYF. In DNA form, the CDR3 reads TGTGCCAGCAGGTCACCCCCAGGGGCGTTGTTGTCCTACGAGCAGTACTTC.

This chain joins TRBV12-5 and TRBJ2-1, with D hard to call. Trimming took off 1 base at V and 0 bases at J, with 7 bases between the two ends. Germline CDR1 LGHNT, CDR2 FRNRAP. The CDR3 runs 15 residues. The CDR3 nucleotides are TGTGCTAGTGGTTTGGGCGGTGGCTCCTACAATGAGCAGTTCTTC. Protein: CASGLGGGSYNEQFF.

The CDR3 nucleotides read TGTGCCGTCCCCTTTACTGCAGGGGTCTATGGCTACACCTTC. This encodes CAVPFTAGVYGYTF. The J gene is TRBJ1-2, the V gene TRBV7-9, with a weak D call TRBD1 (6 bases). CDR1 and CDR2 (germline): SEHNR, FQNEAQ (reference sequence). Between the trimmed V and J ends, which lost 11 bases and 4 bases, there was a span of 20 bases. The CDR3 has 14 amino acids.

CDR3 in DNA: TGTACCGTCATATTTGGTGAGCAGTTCTTC. Its translation: CTVIFGEQFF. This chain links TRBV2 with TRBJ2-1; D is undetermined. CDR1 SNHLY and CDR2 FYNNEI come from the germline V gene. The CDR3 is 10 amino acids.

In its sample, this clone was seen once. The chain uses TRBV5-1 and TRBJ2-3, with TRBD2 matching 7 bases. This CDR3 spans 13 amino acids. V shed 6 bases, J shed 4 bases, and the junction held 5 bases outside the gene matches. Germline lookup yields CDR1 SGHRS and CDR2 YFSETQ. The CDR3 coding sequence is TGCGCCAGCACCTTTAGCGGGCCAGATACGCAGTATTTT. It translates to CASTFSGPDTQYF.